The subject of this entry is one T cell receptor (beta chain). Its antigen remains unknown. The data were obtained in a study of post-analysis software for immune sequencing data. Whole-study context: Recorded subtypes: relapsing-remitting, secondary progressive, progressive-relapsing; some patients unannotated. Whole-study findings and limits: For normalized Chao1 diversity, multiple sclerosis patients scored significantly lower than controls did. Relative to controls, patients had 5 or 6 TRBV segments at higher frequency, with TRBV5-6, TRBV5-1 and TRBV20-1 among these.

CDR3 size: 14 residues. The germline V gene encodes CDR1 SGHTA and CDR2 FQGNSA. V gave up 1 base and J gave up 5 bases, with 10 bases separating them. Incorporated into the TCR beta cDNA libraries were unique molecular identifiers, which served to reduce PCR and sequencing biases. The authors obtained roughly 500,000 cDNA molecules from roughly 1.1 to 9.2 million T cells. TCRdb processed the PCR reads anew with MiXCR; each CDR3 protein has one entry. This table has 700,000 to 900,000 distinct CDR3 sequences, 46% appearing once. V gene TRBV7-2 combines with J gene TRBJ2-3; D is perhaps TRBD2 (6 bases). Sequenced input: blood. The receptor's source is a girl aged 5-17 years with multiple sclerosis. The CDR3 nucleotides are TGTGCCAGCAGCTTAGGGGAGGAAGGAGATACGCAGTATTTT. Protein product: CASSLGEEGDTQYF. The entire variable domain, with the rest obtained from reference TRBV7-2 and TRBJ2-3, is as follows: GAGVSQSPSNKVTEKGKDVELRCDPISGHTALYWYRQSLGQGLEFLIYFQGNSAPDKSGLPSDRFSAERTGGSVSTLTIQRTQQEDSAVYLCASSLGEEGDTQYFGPGTRLTVL.